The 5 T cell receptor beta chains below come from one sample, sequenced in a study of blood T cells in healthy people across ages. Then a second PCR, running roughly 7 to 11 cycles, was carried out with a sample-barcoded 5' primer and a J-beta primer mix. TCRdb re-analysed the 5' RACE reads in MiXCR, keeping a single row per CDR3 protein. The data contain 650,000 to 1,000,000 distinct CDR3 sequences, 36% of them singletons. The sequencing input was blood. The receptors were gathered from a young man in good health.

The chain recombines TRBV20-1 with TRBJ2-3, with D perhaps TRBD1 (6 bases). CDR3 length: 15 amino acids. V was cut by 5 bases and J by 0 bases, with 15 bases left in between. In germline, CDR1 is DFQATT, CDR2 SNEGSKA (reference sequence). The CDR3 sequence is CSAPGAGASTDTQYF. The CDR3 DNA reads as TGCAGTGCTCCCGGGGCAGGGGCTAGCACAGATACGCAGTATTTT.

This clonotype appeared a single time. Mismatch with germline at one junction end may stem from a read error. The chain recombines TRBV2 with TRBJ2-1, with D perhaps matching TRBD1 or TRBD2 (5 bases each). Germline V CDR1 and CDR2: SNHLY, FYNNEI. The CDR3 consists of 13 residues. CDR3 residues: CVSSGGLVDEQFF. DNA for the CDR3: TGTGTCAGCAGTGGGGGATTAGTGGATGAGCAGTTCTTC.

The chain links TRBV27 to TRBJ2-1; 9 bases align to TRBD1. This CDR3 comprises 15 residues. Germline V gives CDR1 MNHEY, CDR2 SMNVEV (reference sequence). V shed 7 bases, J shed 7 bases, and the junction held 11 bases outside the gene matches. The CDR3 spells CASTPQGAPGNEQFF. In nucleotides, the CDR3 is TGTGCCAGCACCCCACAGGGGGCTCCTGGTAATGAGCAGTTCTTC.

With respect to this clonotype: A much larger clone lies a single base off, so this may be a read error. Here the CDR3 reads CASSSGTNYNEQFF. The CDR3 nucleotides read TGCGCCAGCAGCTCCGGGACAAACTACAATGAGCAGTTCTTC. The genes are TRBV5-1 and TRBJ2-1, with D possibly being TRBD1 (6 bases). CDR3 length: 14 amino acids. Deletions cut 3 bases from V and 3 bases from J, with 10 bases between. The germline V gene has CDR1 SGHRS and CDR2 YFSETQ.

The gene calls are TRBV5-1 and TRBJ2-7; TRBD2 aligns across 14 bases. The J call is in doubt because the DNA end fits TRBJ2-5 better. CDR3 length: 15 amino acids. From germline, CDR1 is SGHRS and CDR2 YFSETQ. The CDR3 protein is CASSSGTSGGGTQYF. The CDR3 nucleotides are TGCGCCAGCAGCTCGGGGACTAGCGGGGGAGGGACCCAGTACTTC.